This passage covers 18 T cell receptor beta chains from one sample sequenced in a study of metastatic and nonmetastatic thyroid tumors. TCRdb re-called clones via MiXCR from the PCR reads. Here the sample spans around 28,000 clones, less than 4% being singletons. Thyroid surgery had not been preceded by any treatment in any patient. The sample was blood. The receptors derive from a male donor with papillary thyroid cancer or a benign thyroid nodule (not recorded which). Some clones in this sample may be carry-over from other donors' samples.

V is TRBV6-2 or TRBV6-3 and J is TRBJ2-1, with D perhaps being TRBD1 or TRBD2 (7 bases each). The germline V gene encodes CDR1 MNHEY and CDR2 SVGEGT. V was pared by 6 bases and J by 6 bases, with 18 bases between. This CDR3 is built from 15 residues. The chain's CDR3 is CASSLTGERGNEQFF. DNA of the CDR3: TGTGCCAGCAGCTTAACAGGGGAGCGGGGCAATGAGCAGTTCTTC.

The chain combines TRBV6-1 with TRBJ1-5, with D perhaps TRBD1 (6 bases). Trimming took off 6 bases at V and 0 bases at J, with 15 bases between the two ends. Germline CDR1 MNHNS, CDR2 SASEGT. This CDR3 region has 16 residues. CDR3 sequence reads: CASRQGDAYSNQPQHF. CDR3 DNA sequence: TGTGCCAGCAGACAGGGCGACGCATATAGCAATCAGCCCCAGCATTTT.

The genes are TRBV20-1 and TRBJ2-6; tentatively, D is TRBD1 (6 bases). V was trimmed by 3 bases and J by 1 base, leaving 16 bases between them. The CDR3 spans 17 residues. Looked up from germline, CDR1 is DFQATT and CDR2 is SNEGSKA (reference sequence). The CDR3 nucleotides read TGCAGTGCTAGGATTCAGGGGCAAAATTCTGGGGCCAACGTCCTGACTTTC. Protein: CSARIQGQNSGANVLTF.

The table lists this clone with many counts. The CDR3 sequence: CASSEPLAGPEQYF. CDR3 bases: TGTGCCAGCAGTGAACCCCTAGCGGGCCCCGAGCAGTACTTC. The rearrangement links TRBV2 to TRBJ2-7; 8 positions agree with TRBD2. CDR3 size: 14 residues. J was trimmed by 6 bases and V by 2 bases; bases with no gene match: 6. Germline V lookup: CDR1 SNHLY, CDR2 FYNNEI.

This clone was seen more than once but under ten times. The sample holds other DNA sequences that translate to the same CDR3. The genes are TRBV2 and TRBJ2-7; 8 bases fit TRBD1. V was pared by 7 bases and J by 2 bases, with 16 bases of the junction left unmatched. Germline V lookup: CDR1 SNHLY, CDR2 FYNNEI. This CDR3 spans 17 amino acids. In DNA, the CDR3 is TGTGCCAGCAACATTATTGGGGGGACAGGTGGACCCTACGAGCAGTACTTC. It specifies CASNIIGGTGGPYEQYF.

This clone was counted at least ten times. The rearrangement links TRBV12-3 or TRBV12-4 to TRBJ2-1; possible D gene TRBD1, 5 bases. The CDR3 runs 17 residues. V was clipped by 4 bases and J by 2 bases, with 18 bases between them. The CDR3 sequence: CASSSLVDSLAYNEQFF. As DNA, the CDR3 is TGTGCCAGCAGTTCCCTCGTCGACAGTCTGGCCTACAATGAGCAGTTCTTC.

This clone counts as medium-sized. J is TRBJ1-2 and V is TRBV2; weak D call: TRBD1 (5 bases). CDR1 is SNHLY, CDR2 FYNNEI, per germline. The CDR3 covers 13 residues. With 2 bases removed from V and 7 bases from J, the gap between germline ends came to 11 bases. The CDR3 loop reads CASSERSGSGYTF. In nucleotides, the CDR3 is TGTGCCAGCAGTGAACGGTCAGGGAGTGGCTACACCTTC.

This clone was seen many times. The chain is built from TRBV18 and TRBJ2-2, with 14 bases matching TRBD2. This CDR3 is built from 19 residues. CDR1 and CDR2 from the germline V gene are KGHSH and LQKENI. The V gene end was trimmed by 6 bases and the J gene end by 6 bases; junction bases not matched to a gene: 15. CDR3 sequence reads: CASSPYRTSGRTVAGELFF. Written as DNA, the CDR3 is TGTGCCAGCTCCCCCTACCGGACTAGCGGGAGGACTGTGGCCGGGGAGCTGTTTTTT.

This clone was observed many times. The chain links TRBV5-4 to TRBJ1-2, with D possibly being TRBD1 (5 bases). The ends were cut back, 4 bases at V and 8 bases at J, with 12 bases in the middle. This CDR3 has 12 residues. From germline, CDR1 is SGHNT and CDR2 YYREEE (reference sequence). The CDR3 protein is CASSGLGDGYTF. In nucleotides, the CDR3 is TGTGCCAGCAGCGGTCTGGGGGACGGCTACACCTTC.

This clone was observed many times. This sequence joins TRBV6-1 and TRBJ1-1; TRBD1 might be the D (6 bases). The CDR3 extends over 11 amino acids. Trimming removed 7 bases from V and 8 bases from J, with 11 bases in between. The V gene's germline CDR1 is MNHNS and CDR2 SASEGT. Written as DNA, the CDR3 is TGTGCCAGCAATCAGGGGCGAGAAGCTTTCTTT. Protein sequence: CASNQGREAFF.

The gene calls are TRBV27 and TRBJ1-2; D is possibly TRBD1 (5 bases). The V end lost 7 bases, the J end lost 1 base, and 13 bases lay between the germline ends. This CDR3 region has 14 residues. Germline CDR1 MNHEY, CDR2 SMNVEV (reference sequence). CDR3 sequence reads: CASKTGPFNYGYTF. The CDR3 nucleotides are TGTGCCAGCAAGACGGGGCCTTTTAACTATGGCTACACCTTC.

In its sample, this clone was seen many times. CDR3 coding DNA: TGCGCCAGCAGCCTGGGGACCGGGGGCCAGACAGATACGCAGTATTTT. It translates to CASSLGTGGQTDTQYF. This chain uses TRBV5-1 with TRBJ2-3; D is possibly TRBD1 or TRBD2 (6 bases each). The CDR3 sequence is 16 residues long. Germline assignment: CDR1 SGHRS and CDR2 YFSETQ. V lost 4 bases and J 3 bases, leaving 18 bases between the germline ends.

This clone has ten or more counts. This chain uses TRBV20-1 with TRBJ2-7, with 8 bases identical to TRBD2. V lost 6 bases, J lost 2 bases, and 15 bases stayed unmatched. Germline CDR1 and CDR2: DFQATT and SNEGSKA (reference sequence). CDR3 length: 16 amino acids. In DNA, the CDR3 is TGCAGTGCCCGGGAGGGCCGGGAGACGAACGCCTACGAGCAGTACTTC. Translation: CSAREGRETNAYEQYF.

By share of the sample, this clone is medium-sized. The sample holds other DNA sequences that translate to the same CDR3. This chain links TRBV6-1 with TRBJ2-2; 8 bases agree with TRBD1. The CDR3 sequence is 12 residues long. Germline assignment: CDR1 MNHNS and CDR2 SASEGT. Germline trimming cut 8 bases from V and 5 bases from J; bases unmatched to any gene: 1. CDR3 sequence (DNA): TGTGCCAGCGACAGGGGTACCGGGGAGCTGTTTTTT. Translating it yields CASDRGTGELFF.

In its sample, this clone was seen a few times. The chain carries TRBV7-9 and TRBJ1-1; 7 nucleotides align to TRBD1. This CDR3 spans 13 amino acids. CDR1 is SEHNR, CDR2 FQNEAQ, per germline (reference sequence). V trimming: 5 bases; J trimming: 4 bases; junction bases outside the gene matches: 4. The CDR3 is CASSSTGATEAFF. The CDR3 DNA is TGTGCCAGCAGCAGTACAGGGGCCACTGAAGCTTTCTTT.

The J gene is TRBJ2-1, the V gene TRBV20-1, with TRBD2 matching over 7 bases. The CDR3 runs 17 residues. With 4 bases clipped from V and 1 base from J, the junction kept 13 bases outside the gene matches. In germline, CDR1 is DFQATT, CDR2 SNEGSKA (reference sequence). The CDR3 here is CSAIRLVGRRSYNEQFF. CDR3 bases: TGCAGTGCTATCCGCCTGGTCGGGAGGAGGTCCTACAATGAGCAGTTCTTC.

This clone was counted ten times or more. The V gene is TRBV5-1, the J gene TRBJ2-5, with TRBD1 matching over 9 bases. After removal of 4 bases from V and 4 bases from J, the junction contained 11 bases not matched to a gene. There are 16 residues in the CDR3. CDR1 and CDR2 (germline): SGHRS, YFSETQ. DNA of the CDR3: TGCGCCAGCAGCCCAGAGCCTACAGGGGGCGGAGAGACCCAGTACTTC. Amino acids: CASSPEPTGGGETQYF.

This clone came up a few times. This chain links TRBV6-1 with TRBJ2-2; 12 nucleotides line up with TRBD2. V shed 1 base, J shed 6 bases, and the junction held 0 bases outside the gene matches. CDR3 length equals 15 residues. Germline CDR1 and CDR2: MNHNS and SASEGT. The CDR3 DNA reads TGTGCCAGCAGTGAAGGACTAGCGGGAGCCGGGGAGCTGTTTTTT. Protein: CASSEGLAGAGELFF.